Listed below are T cell receptor beta chains from one sample, sequenced in a study of CD8+ T cells in alopecia areata. Profiling relied on immunoSEQ multiplex PCR, and the TCRdb table lists in-frame clones only, not all of them. The sample includes some 170,000 clones, approximately 59% of them seen just once. This material consisted of CD4+ T cells sorted from blood, taken at week 56, from a patient treated with tofacitinib. These receptors all come from a human donor with alopecia areata. CDR3s include the opening cysteine and the closing phenylalanine or tryptophan. The order of the fields is CDR3 length, clone size, V gene, J gene, CDR3 protein. Clone size appears in some rows only: once, few, many, or a class for an expanded clone.

14,-,TRBV6-9,TRBJ2-7,CVNSSGGPGNEQYF
12,-,TRBV7-2,TRBJ2-7,CASSVVSYEQYF
14,-,TRBV11-3,TRBJ2-1,CASSERSSYNEQFF
15,-,TRBV19,TRBJ1-1,CASALSQTSNTEAFF
17,-,TRBV9,TRBJ2-2,CASSTRPGRQNTGELFF
16,-,TRBV6-1,TRBJ1-6,CASSDQIRATNSPLHF
14,-,TRBV6-6,TRBJ1-4,CASSTTGGVEKLFF
11,-,TRBV7-9,TRBJ1-2,CASSDVDGYTF
11,-,TRBV20-1,TRBJ2-7,CSALDSYEQYF
14,-,TRBV4-1,TRBJ1-5,CASSQDTGWQPQHF
15,few,TRBV27,TRBJ1-6,CASGRKALGNSPLHF
14,-,TRBV14,TRBJ1-2,CASSQDFRVHGYTF
15,-,TRBV4-1,TRBJ1-4,CASSNRDRVGEKLFF
15,-,TRBV4-1,TRBJ1-4,CASSHNKGRDEKLFF
15,few,TRBV7-2,TRBJ1-6,CASSINRGSIAPLHF
15,-,TRBV13,TRBJ2-2,CASSFYGRSTGELFF
16,few,TRBV4-1,TRBJ2-3,CASSHEGTGDTDTQYF
15,-,TRBV2,TRBJ1-5,CASSGQGNGNQPQHF
12,-,TRBV6-5,TRBJ1-2,CASLRTGFGYTF
13,-,TRBV29-1,TRBJ2-3,CSGSGGVTDTQYF
13,-,TRBV27,TRBJ1-6,CASRGQYNSPLHF
17,-,TRBV23-1,TRBJ2-3,CASSHPEGHGYTDTQYF
15,-,TRBV5-1,TRBJ1-1,CASSSGQGRRTEAFF
11,-,TRBV6-5,TRBJ2-3,CASSFRDTQYF
12,-,TRBV30,TRBJ1-2,CAWEHTNYGYTF
17,-,TRBV7-2,TRBJ1-5,CASSPLGRGNSNQPQHF
13,-,TRBV2,TRBJ1-2,CAGKMGLSYGYTF
16,few,TRBV27,TRBJ2-1,CASSLQGPSSYNEQFF
12,-,TRBV29-1,TRBJ2-2,CSVEDPTGELFF
12,few,TRBV19,TRBJ2-2,CASTPSTGELFF
16,few,TRBV4-1,TRBJ2-3,CASSLLAGGQPDTQYF
15,-,TRBV10-3,TRBJ1-5,CAISVEGGPNQPQHF
12,-,TRBV29-1,TRBJ2-3,CSVAPSTDTQYF
13,-,TRBV19,TRBJ1-2,CASSTPAGNGYTF
15,few,TRBV19,TRBJ2-2,CASRTSGGAPGELFF
14,-,TRBV7-2,TRBJ2-2,CASSSPTVAGELFF
16,-,TRBV5-1,TRBJ2-1,CASSPGGTALYNEQFF
14,-,TRBV2,TRBJ2-5,CASSDMAPGRIQYF
12,few,TRBV29-1,TRBJ2-3,CSVLGQGDTQYF
14,-,TRBV6-5,TRBJ1-5,CASTKLQGNQPQHF
17,few,TRBV5-6,TRBJ2-5,CASSWRGSGGPQETQYF
15,-,TRBV15,TRBJ2-4,CATRAGQPAENIQYF
15,few,TRBV27,TRBJ2-1,CASSIQGRSYNEQFF
13,-,TRBV29-1,TRBJ1-5,CSVQGDGNQPQHF
16,-,TRBV5-1,TRBJ1-2,CASSFRPGQDQHGYTF
12,-,TRBV30,TRBJ2-1,CGGGGRNNEQFF
14,-,TRBV7-9,TRBJ2-3,CASSLDRSSDTQYF
15,-,TRBV6-5,TRBJ2-7,CASSFSPGKWSEQYF
15,few,TRBV25-1,TRBJ1-6,CASSAPGQGFSPLHF
13,few,TRBV25-1,TRBJ2-1,CASSGLTVSEQFF
12,-,TRBV29-1,TRBJ2-1,CSVGTNYNEQFF
16,-,TRBV4-1,TRBJ2-1,CASRPHQDASYNEQFF